Below, 5 T cell receptor beta chains from the same sample are listed, as sequenced in a study of cytomegalovirus exposure and HLA in healthy donors. The PCR had 60 Vbeta and 13 Jbeta primers. Clones were sequenced by immunoSEQ multiplex PCR, and TCRdb holds only the in-frame ones, with some missing. This table lists some 120,000 clones. Specimen: PBMCs. These receptors all stem from a young man in good health and CMV-seronegative.

The rearrangement uses TRBV15 and TRBJ2-1; possibly TRBD2 for D (6 bases). This CDR3 region has 14 residues. Trimming took 1 base from V and 12 from J, leaving 16 bases between them. Germline assignment: CDR1 LNHNV and CDR2 YYDKDF (reference sequence). The CDR3: CATSRAGGNFGQFF. The DNA of the CDR3 is TGTGCCACCAGCAGAGCCGGGGGAAACTTCGGGCAGTTCTTC.

The V and J genes are TRBV11-2 and TRBJ1-1; D uncertain. CDR3 length: 13 residues. In germline, CDR1 is SGHAT, CDR2 FQNNGV. V dropped 2 bases and J dropped 1 base, with 5 bases sitting between them. CDR3: CASSLTRNTEAFF. CDR3 nucleotides: TGTGCCAGCAGCTTAACCAGGAACACTGAAGCTTTCTTT.

The chain has TRBV28 and TRBJ1-1; no clear D. Trimming pared 5 bases from V and 0 bases from J, leaving 13 bases between. The CDR3 totals 15 residues. Germline V gene sequence: CDR1 MDHEN, CDR2 SYDVKM. The DNA of the CDR3 is TGTGCCAGCAGTACCCCCAAAGTAGTGAACACTGAAGCTTTCTTT. Protein sequence: CASSTPKVVNTEAFF.

This chain uses TRBV6-1 with TRBJ2-3; tentatively, D is TRBD1 (6 bases). Germline CDR1 is MNHNS and CDR2 is SASEGT. The CDR3 runs to 14 residues. V gave up 8 bases and J gave up 2 bases, with 14 bases separating them. The CDR3 nucleotides read TGTGCCAGCTCCGGAGAGGGGGACACAGATACGCAGTATTTT. Residues: CASSGEGDTDTQYF.

The J gene is TRBJ1-4, the V gene TRBV7-8, with 9 bases that match TRBD1. Trimming took 2 bases from V and 8 from J; bases not matched to a gene: 9. Germline lookup yields CDR1 SGHVS and CDR2 FQNEAQ. The CDR3 extends over 16 amino acids. As DNA, the CDR3 is TGTGCCAGCAGCTTAACGACAGGGGGTTGGGAGGAAAAACTGTTTTTT. It codes for CASSLTTGGWEEKLFF. Looking up the rest from reference TRBV7-8 and TRBJ1-4 gives the full variable domain: GAGVSQSPRYKVAKRGQDVALRCDPISGHVSLFWYQQALGQGPEFLTYFQNEAQLDKSGLPSDRFFAERPEGSVSTLKIQRTQQEDSAVYLCASSLTTGGWEEKLFFGSGTQLSVL.